Below are 25 T cell receptor beta chains sequenced from a single sample in a study of beta chain features in type 1 diabetes listed by TCRdb under 2018. The paper as a whole reports these results and caveats: A moderate but significant shortening of TCRB CDR3 length was observed in type 1 diabetes patients in all four CD4+ subsets.

The library came from the immunoSEQ multiplex PCR assay. The entire isolated RNA was reverse transcribed using the High Capacity cDNA Reverse Transcription Kit, and thus expressed TCRB transcripts were sequenced. Entries here come from immuneACCESS through TCRdb and include only in-frame sequences with V and J called. Some clones fail to appear in such tables; in the studies checked, an unresolved V gene covers under half of the shortfall, and the cause of the remainder is unknown. A total of about 280,000 clones appear in this sample, approximately 16% of them only once. Clones ranked in the top ten supply less than 0.02% of the sample. These receptors are not linked to any known antigen. The sample consisted of naive CD4+ T cells from blood. This sample's cell subset or site label indicates: true naive CD4+ T cells. Receptors originate from a man between 18 and 35 years old with type 1 diabetes.

This clone was seen only once. Distinct nucleotide sequences in the sample also encode this CDR3. In nucleotides, the CDR3 is TGCGCCAGCAGCTTGGCAGGTTCCTACGAGCAGTACTTC. It encodes CASSLAGSYEQYF. This chain connects TRBV5-1 to TRBJ2-7; no definite D call. CDR3 size: 13 residues. In germline, CDR1 is SGHRS, CDR2 YFSETQ. Trimming shortened V by 0 bases and J by 1 base, and 5 bases separated the two germline ends.

The chain is built from TRBV4-1 and TRBJ2-1, with TRBD1 identical over 11 bases. V lost 6 bases and J lost 8; bases outside the gene matches: 6. Per germline, CDR1 MGHRA and CDR2 YSYEKL. The CDR3 consists of 14 residues. As DNA, the CDR3 is TGCGCCAGCAGGCGGACAGGGGGCTGGGATGAGCAGTTCTTC. As protein: CASRRTGGWDEQFF.

This clone was detected only a few times. This rearrangement joins TRBV11-2 to TRBJ2-1; 7 bases are shared with TRBD1. The CDR3 loop spans 15 amino acids. Germline CDR1 is SGHAT and CDR2 is FQNNGV. J lost 4 bases, V lost 5 bases, and 8 bases had no gene match. CDR3 amino acids: CASSQDRLPYNEQFF. CDR3 coding DNA: TGTGCCAGCAGCCAGGACAGGTTGCCGTACAATGAGCAGTTCTTC.

The chain has TRBV9 and TRBJ2-5; 7 nucleotides align to TRBD1. CDR1 SGDLS and CDR2 YYNGEE come from the germline V gene. Trimming removed 0 bases from V and 2 bases from J; junction bases left unmatched: 4. The CDR3 has 15 residues. The CDR3 coding sequence is TGTGCCAGCAGCGTAGGGGACAGACTACAAGAGACCCAGTACTTC. Its protein is CASSVGDRLQETQYF.

The genes are TRBV5-4 and TRBJ2-1, with 9 bases matching TRBD2. The length of the CDR3 is 15 residues. The germline V gene encodes CDR1 SGHNT and CDR2 YYREEE (reference sequence). Trimming at V came to 7 bases and at J to 2 bases, leaving 7 bases not matched to a gene. The CDR3 sequence: CASALASGTYNEQFF. CDR3 sequence (DNA): TGTGCCAGCGCCCTGGCTAGCGGGACCTACAATGAGCAGTTCTTC.

This clone has a handful of counts. This chain connects TRBV5-4 to TRBJ2-3; no firm D call. This CDR3 contains 14 residues. Trimming left V 1 base short and J 6 bases short, with 12 bases between. Germline V gene data show CDR1 as SGHNT and CDR2 as YYREEE (reference sequence). The CDR3 reads CASSLLASGDTQYF. CDR3 coding DNA: TGTGCCAGCAGCTTGTTGGCTAGTGGTGATACGCAGTATTTT.

This clone has more than one count but fewer than ten. V gene TRBV4-3 combines with J gene TRBJ1-2, with TRBD1 matching 7 bases. Germline V gene data show CDR1 as LGHNA and CDR2 as YSLEER. J lost 3 bases, V lost 3 bases, and 7 bases had no gene match. The CDR3 extends over 15 amino acids. As DNA, the CDR3 is TGCGCCAGCAGCCAGAAACAGGGGACTGACTATGGCTACACCTTC. Amino acid sequence: CASSQKQGTDYGYTF.

The J gene is TRBJ2-5, the V gene TRBV5-1; a possible D gene is TRBD1 (6 bases). From germline, CDR1 is SGHRS and CDR2 YFSETQ. Trimming pared 2 bases from V and 2 bases from J, leaving 13 bases between. The CDR3 totals 15 residues. CDR3 sequence reads: CASSLRGLWQETQYF. CDR3 sequence (DNA): TGCGCCAGCAGCTTAAGGGGGTTATGGCAAGAGACCCAGTACTTC.

This clone was counted a few times. The genes are TRBV28 and TRBJ1-2; 11 nucleotides agree with TRBD1. The CDR3 spans 15 residues. V lost 5 bases, J lost 8 bases, and 10 bases stayed unmatched. Per the germline V gene, CDR1 is MDHEN and CDR2 is SYDVKM. The DNA of the CDR3 is TGTGCCAGCAGTACGCCAGGACAGGGGGCCGGGGGCTACACCTTC. Amino acids: CASSTPGQGAGGYTF.

This chain links TRBV15 with TRBJ2-5; 10 bases align to TRBD2. Germline CDR1 LNHNV, CDR2 YYDKDF (reference sequence). The V gene end was trimmed by 3 bases and the J gene end by 5 bases; junction bases not matched to a gene: 12. The CDR3 is made up of 17 amino acids. CDR3 amino acids: CATSRGRSGRAQETQYF. As DNA, the CDR3 is TGTGCCACCAGCAGGGGTAGGAGCGGGAGGGCCCAGGAGACCCAGTACTTC.

This clone was seen a handful of times. V usage is TRBV28 and J usage is TRBJ1-5; possible D gene TRBD1, 6 bases. The CDR3 is 14 amino acids. Looked up from germline, CDR1 is MDHEN and CDR2 is SYDVKM. V lost 4 bases and J 5 bases, leaving 12 bases between the germline ends. The CDR3 spells CASSSRQEDQPQHF. Here the CDR3 DNA reads TGTGCCAGCAGTTCTCGACAGGAAGATCAGCCCCAGCATTTT.

This clone was seen more than once but under ten times. The rearrangement joins TRBV30 to TRBJ1-2; perhaps TRBD1 as D (6 bases). V shed 1 base and J shed 8 bases, with 14 bases lying between them. The CDR3 totals 13 residues. Germline lookup yields CDR1 GTSNPN and CDR2 SVGIG (reference sequence). The CDR3 nucleotides read TGTGCCTGGAGTGCCTGGACAGCGGGAGGCTACACCTTC. Translation gives CAWSAWTAGGYTF.

The chain is built from TRBV4-1 and TRBJ2-7, with TRBD1 matching 8 bases. After removal of 0 bases from V and 4 bases from J, the junction contained 5 bases not matched to a gene. The CDR3 contains 15 residues. Germline CDR1 is MGHRA and CDR2 is YSYEKL. The CDR3 DNA sequence: TGCGCCAGCAGCCAAGAGGGCAGGGGGCCTTACGAGCAGTACTTC. It yields the protein CASSQEGRGPYEQYF.

V and J are TRBV28 and TRBJ2-7, with 10 bases lining up with TRBD1. J gave up 1 base and V 5 bases, and 8 bases lay outside the gene matches. CDR1 is MDHEN, CDR2 SYDVKM, per germline. This CDR3 is 16 amino acids long. The CDR3 sequence is CASSGPGQGSSYEQYF. CDR3 DNA: TGTGCCAGCAGTGGACCGGGACAGGGGTCTTCCTACGAGCAGTACTTC.

The J gene is TRBJ2-7, the V gene TRBV7-2; 8 nucleotides line up with TRBD2. Germline CDR1 is SGHTA and CDR2 is FQGNSA. The CDR3 loop spans 16 amino acids. Unmatched junction bases numbered 9, after V lost 1 base and J lost 4 bases. The DNA for the CDR3 is TGTGCCAGCAGCTTAGTTGCGGGGGGCGGAAGGTACGAGCAGTACTTC. Its protein is CASSLVAGGGRYEQYF.

The chain recombines TRBV15 with TRBJ2-4, with a weak D call TRBD1 (5 bases). Germline CDR1 and CDR2: LNHNV and YYDKDF (reference sequence). This CDR3 spans 13 amino acids. V gave up 0 bases and J gave up 11 bases, with 11 bases separating them. CDR3: CATSRDPLQVQYF. The CDR3 bases are TGTGCCACCAGCAGAGATCCTTTACAGGTTCAGTACTTC.

The V call is TRBV30, the J call TRBJ2-3, with D perhaps TRBD2 (5 bases). Germline assignment: CDR1 GTSNPN and CDR2 SVGIG (reference sequence). This CDR3 is built from 13 residues. CDR3 amino acids: CASGRVGTDTQYF. CDR3 coding DNA: TGTGCATCGGGGAGAGTTGGCACAGATACGCAGTATTTT.

The chain has TRBV27 and TRBJ2-1, with 9 bases fitting TRBD1. CDR3 length: 17 residues. V dropped 1 base and J dropped 2; count of bases not matched to a gene: 6. Per germline, CDR1 MNHEY and CDR2 SMNVEV (reference sequence). The CDR3 DNA reads TGTGCCAGCAGTTTATTTCTCCGGACAGGGGCCTACAATGAGCAGTTCTTC. It specifies CASSLFLRTGAYNEQFF.

The rearrangement uses TRBV25-1 and TRBJ2-7; 7 positions match TRBD2. CDR3 length equals 15 residues. Germline CDR1 is MGHDK and CDR2 is SYGVNS. V dropped 6 bases and J dropped 0; count of bases not matched to a gene: 8. The CDR3 bases are TGTGCCAGCAGGGGGTTCAGCGGGAACTCCTACGAGCAGTACTTC. This sequence encodes CASRGFSGNSYEQYF.

This chain connects TRBV7-9 to TRBJ1-4, with D perhaps TRBD1 (5 bases). Germline V gives CDR1 SEHNR, CDR2 FQNEAQ (reference sequence). The CDR3 totals 16 residues. Trimming shortened V by 5 bases and J by 0 bases, and 13 bases separated the two germline ends. The CDR3 region has the DNA TGTGCCAGCAGCCAGGAGGGGTCTCCAACTAATGAAAAACTGTTTTTT. Amino acids: CASSQEGSPTNEKLFF. The variable domain in full, with the rest retrieved from reference TRBV7-9 and TRBJ1-4, is DTGVSQNPRHKITKRGQNVTFRCDPISEHNRLYWYRQTLGQGPEFLTYFQNEAQLEKSRLLSDRFSAERPKGSFSTLEIQRTEQGDSAMYLCASSQEGSPTNEKLFFGSGTQLSVL.

This clone was recorded a few times. This sequence joins TRBV5-1 and TRBJ2-7; 11 bases agree with TRBD2. The junction had 8 bases not matched to a gene; V was cut back by 1 base and J by 2 bases. This CDR3 contains 17 residues. Germline CDR1 and CDR2: SGHRS and YFSETQ. This CDR3 is CASSLTSGRGGTYEQYF. DNA of the CDR3: TGCGCCAGCAGCTTGACTAGCGGGAGAGGGGGCACCTACGAGCAGTACTTC.

This clone was observed a handful of times. V is TRBV6-6 and J is TRBJ2-5; D gene unclear. This CDR3 contains 13 residues. Trimming removed 7 bases from V and 2 bases from J, with 11 bases in between. Germline CDR1 reads MNHNY; CDR2 reads SVGAGI (reference sequence). The CDR3 nucleotides read TGTGCCAGCACCCTACGAGATCAAGAGACCCAGTACTTC. Translation gives CASTLRDQETQYF.

The rearrangement links TRBV5-1 to TRBJ2-7; D is ambiguous. Trimming pared 5 bases from V and 6 bases from J, leaving 9 bases between. The CDR3 runs 11 residues. CDR1 is SGHRS, CDR2 YFSETQ, per germline. The CDR3 loop is CASSLVGEQYF. DNA for the CDR3: TGCGCCAGCAGTTTAGTTGGCGAGCAGTACTTC.

In this sample, this clone turned up a few times. The J gene is TRBJ2-3, the V gene TRBV10-3; D not resolved. The germline V gene has CDR1 ENHRY and CDR2 SYGVKD. The V end was cut by 3 bases, the J end by 7 bases, with 8 bases between. The CDR3 is 12 residues long. The CDR3 sequence is CAISEQLYTQYF. The CDR3, as DNA: TGTGCCATCAGTGAACAGCTATATACGCAGTATTTT.

The rearrangement joins TRBV6-5 to TRBJ1-1, with no clear D. This CDR3 region has 14 residues. V lost 6 bases to trimming and J lost 1 base, with 12 bases between them. Looked up from germline, CDR1 is MNHEY and CDR2 is SVGAGI. DNA of the CDR3: TGTGCCAGCAGCCCATCGCGGGGGAACACTGAAGCTTTCTTT. As protein: CASSPSRGNTEAFF.